The clone carrying this TCR beta chain was recorded a few times. This CDR3 region has 14 residues. V gave up 6 bases and J gave up 7 bases; unmatched junction bases: 9. Germline V CDR1 and CDR2: SQVTM, ANQGSEA. The data were taken from a study of blood T cell repertoires in COVID-19. Looking at the study overall: The origin of the acute and convalescent COVID-19 samples was the United States, Italy and Spain. PBMCs, B-cell-depleted T cells, or T cells were the source of the cDNA or gDNA that made up the material.

In the source study's methods: Counts of nucleated cells, estimated from reference gene primer amplification, were obtained. Some clones are missing from TCRdb's copy, which holds only in-frame ones; the method was immunoSEQ multiplex PCR. V and J calls and clone size are as listed in that table; D and trimming were resolved from the DNA. The sample has roughly 73,000 clones, around 90% seen once. The sequenced material came from peripheral blood. The TCR originated in a man aged 45-65 years with acute or convalescent COVID-19. The chain carries TRBV29-1 and TRBJ2-2; 9 bases align to TRBD1. The CDR3 reads CSVANRGQGGELFF. In DNA form, the CDR3 reads TGCAGCGTCGCAAACAGGGGGCAGGGCGGGGAGCTGTTTTTT.